The 26 T cell receptor beta chains in this list originate from one sample, sequenced in a study of blood T cell repertoires in COVID-19. Profiling relied on immunoSEQ multiplex PCR, and the TCRdb table lists in-frame clones only, not all of them. The table has about 220,000 clones, about four fifths seen once; the top ten hold 3% to 4%. The source material was PBMCs or T cells enriched from blood (not recorded which). The receptors were sampled from a woman in her fifties or sixties who had recovered from COVID-19.

This clone was found a few times. The rearrangement links TRBV27 to TRBJ1-3; possibly TRBD1 for D (6 bases). Trimming took 5 bases from V and 0 from J, leaving 11 bases between them. The V gene's germline CDR1 is MNHEY and CDR2 SMNVEV (reference sequence). The CDR3 has 15 residues. The chain's CDR3 is CASSRNRASGNTIYF. DNA for the CDR3: TGTGCCAGCAGTCGAAACAGGGCCTCTGGAAACACCATATATTTT.

The CDR3 spells CASSQDGQGARGYTF. As DNA, the CDR3 is TGCGCCAGCAGCCAAGATGGACAGGGGGCACGGGGCTACACCTTC. The V gene is TRBV4-3, the J gene TRBJ1-2, with TRBD1 identical over 11 bases. Germline V CDR1 and CDR2: LGHNA, YSLEER. V lost 0 bases to trimming and J lost 8 bases; unmatched junction nucleotides: 5. The CDR3 covers 15 residues.

A few counts support this clone. This chain uses TRBV5-1 with TRBJ1-6; D unclear. In germline, CDR1 is SGHRS, CDR2 YFSETQ. The V gene lost 4 bases and the J gene lost 0 bases, with 14 bases spanning the gap. The CDR3 covers 17 residues. The CDR3 region has the DNA TGCGCCAGCAGCCCAGCGGCCCTAAGCTCCTATAATTCACCCCTCCACTTT. This translates into CASSPAALSSYNSPLHF.

This clone occurred once. CDR3 loop: CASSFLAGGPNEQFF. The DNA for the CDR3 is TGTGCCAGCAGTTTTTTAGCGGGAGGGCCTAATGAGCAGTTCTTC. V and J are TRBV27 and TRBJ2-1; 11 bases fit TRBD2. CDR3 size: 15 residues. Trimming removed 3 bases from V and 7 bases from J; junction bases left unmatched: 5. CDR1 MNHEY and CDR2 SMNVEV come from the germline V gene (reference sequence).

As DNA, the CDR3 is TGTGCCAGCAGCGCACGCCTAGATCCTTACGAGCAGTACTTC. This translates into CASSARLDPYEQYF. The V and J genes are TRBV5-4 and TRBJ2-7; D gene unclear. Trimming left V 4 bases short and J 4 bases short, with 15 bases between. The V gene's germline CDR1 is SGHNT and CDR2 YYREEE (reference sequence). The CDR3 spans 14 residues.

The V gene is TRBV4-2, the J gene TRBJ2-5; 15 nucleotides match TRBD2. CDR1 is LGHNA, CDR2 YNFKEQ, per germline. The length of the CDR3 is 16 residues. V dropped 4 bases and J dropped 3; count of bases not matched to a gene: 3. CDR3 region: CASSPGLAGGEETQYF. The CDR3, as DNA: TGTGCCAGCAGCCCGGGACTAGCGGGAGGTGAAGAGACCCAGTACTTC.

The chain employs TRBV5-1 and TRBJ2-3, with 7 bases identical to TRBD1. The CDR3 length is 15 residues. Trimming removed 3 bases from V and 2 bases from J; junction bases left unmatched: 6. The V gene's germline CDR1 is SGHRS and CDR2 YFSETQ. In nucleotides, the CDR3 is TGCGCCAGCAGCTGGGACAGAGTTCACACAGATACGCAGTATTTT. It encodes CASSWDRVHTDTQYF.

This clone was detected once. The V and J genes are TRBV23-1 and TRBJ2-2; tentatively, D is TRBD1 (6 bases). TRBV23-1 is filed as an ORF, its function uncertain. The germline V and J ends were trimmed by 8 bases and 5 bases, with 15 bases remaining between them. This CDR3 has 14 amino acids. In DNA, the CDR3 is TGCGCCAGCCAATGGGGGCGCGGGACCGGGGAGCTGTTTTTT. The encoded protein is CASQWGRGTGELFF.

V usage is TRBV5-1 and J usage is TRBJ2-1, with 8 bases aligning to TRBD1. V trimming: 4 bases; J trimming: 8 bases; junction bases outside the gene matches: 8. The CDR3 extends over 14 amino acids. Germline V gene data show CDR1 as SGHRS and CDR2 as YFSETQ. The CDR3 region has the DNA TGCGCCAGCAGCGATCCACAGGGGGGCGATGAGCAGTTCTTC. Amino acid sequence: CASSDPQGGDEQFF.

This clone occurred a few times. This chain joins TRBV11-2 and TRBJ2-1; 9 bases are a match to TRBD2. The V gene end was trimmed by 1 base and the J gene end by 6 bases; junction bases not matched to a gene: 13. The CDR3 has 18 residues. CDR1 and CDR2 from the germline V gene are SGHAT and FQNNGV. The DNA for the CDR3 is TGTGCCAGCAGCTTAGTGGGGATGGGAGCGGGGGGATTCAATGAGCAGTTCTTC. Translated: CASSLVGMGAGGFNEQFF.

The rearrangement joins TRBV27 to TRBJ1-6; possible D gene TRBD1, 6 bases. Trimming cost V 7 bases and J 10 bases, with 11 bases left between them. CDR1 and CDR2 (germline): MNHEY, SMNVEV (reference sequence). There are 12 residues in the CDR3. CDR3 loop: CASMEGGSPLHF. DNA for the CDR3: TGTGCCAGCATGGAAGGGGGATCACCCCTCCACTTT.

The chain couples TRBV18 to TRBJ1-6; D remains unclear. Germline V gene lookup returns CDR1 KGHSH and CDR2 LQKENI. V lost 4 bases and J 7 bases, leaving 20 bases between the germline ends. CDR3 length: 17 amino acids. The CDR3 DNA reads as TGTGCCAGCTCACAAGCGGGGAGGGAATTATCAAATTCACCCCTCCACTTT. Amino acid sequence: CASSQAGRELSNSPLHF.

The J gene is TRBJ1-5, the V gene TRBV6-5, with a weak D call TRBD1 (6 bases). The length of the CDR3 is 14 residues. V was pared by 6 bases and J by 7 bases, with 16 bases between. Germline-derived CDR1 and CDR2 are MNHEY and SVGAGI. The CDR3 DNA reads as TGTGCCAGCAGGGCGAGGGGGGAGGGCCAGCCCCAGCATTTT. Its protein product is CASRARGEGQPQHF.

V and J are TRBV11-2 and TRBJ2-1; D unclear. This CDR3 spans 14 amino acids. Germline V gene sequence: CDR1 SGHAT, CDR2 FQNNGV. V lost 5 bases and J lost 1, with 9 bases in between. The CDR3 here is CASSIAESYNEQFF. The DNA for the CDR3 is TGTGCCAGCAGCATCGCGGAATCCTACAATGAGCAGTTCTTC.

This clone was seen a handful of times. This chain connects TRBV7-8 to TRBJ2-7, with D possibly matching TRBD2 (6 bases). Germline loops: CDR1 SGHVS, CDR2 FQNEAQ. Between the trimmed V and J ends, which lost 5 bases and 6 bases, there was a span of 20 bases. The CDR3 is made up of 15 amino acids. CDR3 DNA sequence: TGTGCCAGCAGCATATTACCGGGAGATGGTGGCGAGCAGTACTTC. Protein: CASSILPGDGGEQYF.

The sample holds a few counts of this clone. The V and J genes are TRBV9 and TRBJ1-1; D gene ambiguous. The germline V gene encodes CDR1 SGDLS and CDR2 YYNGEE. Trimming left V 7 bases short and J 3 bases short, with 10 bases between. The CDR3 spans 12 residues. The CDR3 DNA follows: TGTGCCAGCGGTTGGTCGGACACTGAAGCTTTCTTT. Its protein product is CASGWSDTEAFF.

The rearrangement uses TRBV7-3 and TRBJ2-2; D possibly corresponds to TRBD1 (5 bases). Germline V lookup: CDR1 SGHTA, CDR2 FQGTGA. The CDR3 length is 18 residues. V lost 5 bases, J lost 1 base, and 20 bases lay in between. The CDR3 nucleotides are TGTGCCAGCAGCCCGATCTCTTTGCGTCAGGGGAACACCGGGGAGCTGTTTTTT. Its translation is CASSPISLRQGNTGELFF.

This clone was counted a few times. The chain joins TRBV5-1 to TRBJ1-2, with 10 bases identical to TRBD1. Germline-derived CDR1 and CDR2 are SGHRS and YFSETQ. The V gene end was trimmed by 1 base and the J gene end by 8 bases; junction bases not matched to a gene: 5. The length of the CDR3 is 14 residues. CDR3 in DNA: TGCGCCAGCAGCTTGAGGGACAGGGGACAAGGCTACACCTTC. Protein product: CASSLRDRGQGYTF.

The chain has TRBV19 and TRBJ2-7; possibly TRBD1 for D (5 bases). CDR1 LNHDA and CDR2 SQIVND come from the germline V gene (reference sequence). The CDR3 loop spans 15 amino acids. With 1 base removed from V and 0 bases from J, the gap between germline ends came to 10 bases. CDR3: CASSIGSGLSYEQYF. The CDR3 coding sequence is TGTGCCAGTAGTATAGGGTCAGGGCTCTCCTACGAGCAGTACTTC.

This chain links TRBV20-1 with TRBJ1-5; D remains ambiguous. The CDR3 is 14 residues long. V was clipped by 3 bases and J by 4 bases, with 13 bases between them. Germline CDR1 and CDR2: DFQATT and SNEGSKA (reference sequence). The CDR3 coding sequence is TGCAGTGCTAGTGGCGGTCCACGGAATCAGCCCCAGCATTTT. It specifies CSASGGPRNQPQHF.

The chain employs TRBV13 and TRBJ1-5; a weak D match, TRBD1 (6 bases). The V and J ends lost 5 bases and 0 bases respectively, with 8 bases between them. Germline V gene data show CDR1 as PRHDT and CDR2 as FYEKMQ (reference sequence). The CDR3 totals 14 residues. CDR3 loop: CASSQGFSNQPQHF. CDR3 nucleotides: TGTGCCAGCAGCCAGGGGTTTAGCAATCAGCCCCAGCATTTT.

This clone was found once. This sequence joins TRBV3-1 (or the pseudogene TRBV3-2) and TRBJ2-7; 14 nucleotides agree with TRBD2. Germline-derived CDR1 and CDR2 are LGHDT and YNNKEL (reference sequence). CDR3 length: 16 residues. The trim removed 3 bases at V and 4 bases at J, leaving 5 bases unmatched. Here the CDR3 DNA reads TGTGCCAGCAGCCACGGACTAGCGGGGGGTTCATACGAGCAGTACTTC. This encodes CASSHGLAGGSYEQYF.

V usage is TRBV19 and J usage is TRBJ2-1, with TRBD1 matching over 11 bases. Germline V gene sequence: CDR1 LNHDA, CDR2 SQIVND (reference sequence). The junction had 11 bases not matched to a gene; V was cut back by 5 bases and J by 8 bases. The CDR3 extends over 16 amino acids. Written as DNA, the CDR3 is TGTGCCAGTAGTCCTTCCGGGACAGGGGGTTTGGATGAGCAGTTCTTC. Residues: CASSPSGTGGLDEQFF.

This sequence joins TRBV19 and TRBJ1-5; 10 positions agree with TRBD1. CDR1 and CDR2 (germline): LNHDA, SQIVND (reference sequence). V shed 5 bases and J 6 bases; nucleotides not matched to a gene: 7. CDR3 length: 15 amino acids. The CDR3, as DNA: TGTGCCAGTAGTTTGGGGACAGGGGTTGGTCAGCCCCAGCATTTT. Translation gives CASSLGTGVGQPQHF.

The J gene is TRBJ2-3, the V gene TRBV7-9; 11 nucleotides agree with TRBD2. This CDR3 is 15 amino acids long. CDR1 SEHNR and CDR2 FQNEAQ come from the germline V gene (reference sequence). V lost 2 bases to trimming and J lost 4 bases; unmatched junction nucleotides: 2. CDR3 coding DNA: TGTGCCAGCAGCTTAAGTAGCGGGGGGGCAGATACGCAGTATTTT. Protein product: CASSLSSGGADTQYF.

The rearrangement joins TRBV6-1 to TRBJ2-5; D perhaps matches TRBD2 (5 bases). Deletions cut 2 bases from V and 2 bases from J, with 15 bases between. Germline-derived CDR1 and CDR2 are MNHNS and SASEGT. The CDR3 spans 16 residues. CDR3 in amino acids: CASSERASRLQETQYF. The CDR3 nucleotides are TGTGCCAGCAGTGAAAGGGCTAGCAGATTACAAGAGACCCAGTACTTC.